The 11 T cell receptor beta chains below were found in one sample sequenced in a study of Graves' ophthalmopathy and Graves' hyperthyroidism. Amplified material comprised TCR beta CDR3 regions derived from RNA transcripts. An opening RT-PCR round employed HTBI primers and preceded a second-round multiplex PCR. Using its own MiXCR run on the multiplex PCR reads, TCRdb lists one record per CDR3 protein. The sample carries hundreds of thousands of distinct CDR3 sequences, 35% to 45% recorded once. Source material: peripheral blood. These receptors originate from an adult man with Graves' ophthalmopathy.

This rearrangement joins TRBV10-3 to TRBJ2-5; TRBD2 is a possible D gene (5 bases). Germline-derived CDR1 and CDR2 are ENHRY and SYGVKD. Deletions cut 10 bases from V and 6 bases from J, with 12 bases between. This CDR3 has 11 residues. CDR3 loop: CASEGVQTQYF. CDR3 DNA: TGTGCCAGCGAGGGTGTTCAGACCCAGTACTTC.

V and J are TRBV20-1 and TRBJ2-5; no firm D call. The CDR3 spans 11 residues. Deletions cut 8 bases from V and 5 bases from J, with 12 bases between. From germline, CDR1 is DFQATT and CDR2 SNEGSKA (reference sequence). The CDR3, as DNA: TGCAGTCAGGAGTTCGGCGAGACCCAGTACTTC. The encoded protein is CSQEFGETQYF.

This clonotype has at least ten counts. The genes are TRBV20-1 and TRBJ1-5, with no clear D. The germline CDR1 and CDR2 sequences are DFQATT and SNEGSKA (reference sequence). This CDR3 has 16 residues. Trimming removed 3 bases from V and 0 bases from J, with 15 bases in between. This CDR3 reads CSARGYGENSNQPQHF. The CDR3 DNA reads as TGCAGTGCTAGGGGATACGGGGAAAATAGCAATCAGCCCCAGCATTTT.

This clonotype came up many times. Compared with germline, one end of the junction differs, possibly owing to a read error. This sequence joins TRBV2 and TRBJ2-7, with D hard to call. The CDR3 totals 8 residues. The germline V gene has CDR1 SNHLY and CDR2 FYNNEI. The CDR3 DNA follows: TGTGCCAGCAGTGAGGAGCTATTC. As protein: CASSEELF. Using reference TRBV2 and TRBJ2-7 for the parts outside the CDR3, the full variable domain is EPEVTQTPSHQVTQMGQEVILRCVPISNHLYFYWYRQILGQKVEFLVSFYNNEISEKSEIFDDQFSVERPDGSNFTLKIRSTKLEDSAMYFCASSEELFGPGTRLTVT.

This clonotype occurred many times. CDR3 nucleotide sequence: TGTGCCAGCAACTCGGGGCGGGGACAAGGGATGAAGACCCAGTACTTC. This gives the protein CASNSGRGQGMKTQYF. V gene TRBV11-2 combines with J gene TRBJ2-5, with D tentatively TRBD1 or TRBD2 (6 bases each). This CDR3 comprises 16 residues. V lost 7 bases and J 6 bases, leaving 24 bases between the germline ends. Germline CDR1 SGHAT, CDR2 FQNNGV.

To note about this clonotype: This may stem from a read error, because a much larger clone lies one nucleotide away. V and J are TRBV6-5 and TRBJ1-2; no clear D gene. Germline CDR1 and CDR2: MNHEY and SVGAGI. The CDR3 loop spans 13 amino acids. The chain's CDR3 is CTSSRPVDYGYTF. The CDR3 DNA reads TGTACCAGCAGTCGGCCGGTGGACTATGGCTACACCTTC.

This clonotype was counted a few times. V usage is TRBV14 and J usage is TRBJ1-1, with D uncertain. Germline V gene data show CDR1 as SGHDN and CDR2 as FVKESK. CDR3 length equals 16 residues. V gave up 1 base and J gave up 3 bases, with 15 bases separating them. CDR3 sequence reads: CASSQGESHGDTEAFF. Written as DNA, the CDR3 is TGTGCCAGCAGCCAAGGGGAGAGTCACGGGGACACTGAAGCTTTCTTT. The full variable domain, its missing parts supplied by reference TRBV14 and TRBJ1-1, is EAGVTQFPSHSVIEKGQTVTLRCDPISGHDNLYWYRRVMGKEIKFLLHFVKESKQDESGMPNNRFLAERTGGTYSTLKVQPAELEDSGVYFCASSQGESHGDTEAFFGQGTRLTVV.

This sequence joins TRBV14 and TRBJ1-2; the D gene is possibly TRBD1 (5 bases). The CDR3 runs 14 residues. CDR1 and CDR2 from the germline V gene are SGHDN and FVKESK. Trimming removed 3 bases at V and 3 bases at J, with 11 bases between. Written as DNA, the CDR3 is TGTGCCAGCAGCCATCTACAGGAGCACTATGGCTACACCTTC. Amino acids: CASSHLQEHYGYTF.

Ten or more counts support this clonotype. V is TRBV19 and J is TRBJ1-3; possible D gene TRBD1, 5 bases. Germline CDR1 reads LNHDA; CDR2 reads SQIVND (reference sequence). The CDR3 contains 13 residues. Trimming removed 7 bases from V and 4 bases from J, with 11 bases in between. The CDR3 DNA reads as TGTGCCAGTAACCGGGGCGAAGGAAACACCATATATTTT. This sequence encodes CASNRGEGNTIYF.

As regards this clonotype: The final CDR3 position lacks the conserved phenylalanine or tryptophan, pointing to a likely read error. The rearrangement uses TRBV6-5 and TRBJ1-1; D may be TRBD1 (5 bases). V was shortened by 2 bases and J by 5 bases, with 12 bases between the two germline ends. Germline V gene data show CDR1 as MNHEY and CDR2 as SVGAGI. The CDR3 runs to 14 residues. The CDR3 is CASSYTHGGTEAFL. In DNA form, the CDR3 reads TGTGCCAGCAGTTACACCCACGGGGGGACTGAAGCTTTCCTT.

The chain uses TRBV6-1 and TRBJ1-5; D perhaps matches TRBD1 (5 bases). Trimming removed 8 bases from V and 0 bases from J, with 11 bases in between. This CDR3 has 14 amino acids. Germline-derived CDR1 and CDR2 are MNHNS and SASEGT. The CDR3 DNA reads as TGTGCCAGCGCTCGTCAGGGTAGCAATCAGCCCCAGCATTTT. Encoded protein: CASARQGSNQPQHF.